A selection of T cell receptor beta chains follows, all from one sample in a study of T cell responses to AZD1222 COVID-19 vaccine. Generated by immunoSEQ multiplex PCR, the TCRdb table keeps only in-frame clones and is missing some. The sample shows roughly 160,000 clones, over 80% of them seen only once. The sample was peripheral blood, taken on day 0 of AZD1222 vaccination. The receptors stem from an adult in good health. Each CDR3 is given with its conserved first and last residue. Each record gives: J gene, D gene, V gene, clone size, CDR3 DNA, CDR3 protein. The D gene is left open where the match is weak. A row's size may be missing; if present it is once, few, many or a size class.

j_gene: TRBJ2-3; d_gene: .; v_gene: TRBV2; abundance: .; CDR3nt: TGTGCCAGCACTCGGGCGGGCACAGATACGCAGTATTTT; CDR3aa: CASTRAGTDTQYF
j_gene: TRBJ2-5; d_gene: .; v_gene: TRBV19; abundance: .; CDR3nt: TGTGCCAGTAGTGCGAGTAGAAATTTGCGAGAGACCCAGTACTTC; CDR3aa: CASSASRNLRETQYF
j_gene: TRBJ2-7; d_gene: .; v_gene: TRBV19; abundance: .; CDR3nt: TGTGCCAGTAGTCCCCAGCTATCCTACGAGCAGTACTTC; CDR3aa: CASSPQLSYEQYF
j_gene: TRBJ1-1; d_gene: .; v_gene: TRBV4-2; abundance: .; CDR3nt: TGTGCCAGCAGCCAAGAAAACTGGAACACTGAAGCTTTCTTT; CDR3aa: CASSQENWNTEAFF
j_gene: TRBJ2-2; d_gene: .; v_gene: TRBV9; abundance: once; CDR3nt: TGTGCCAGCAGCGTAAAATCGGCGGCCGGGGAGCTGTTTTTT; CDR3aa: CASSVKSAAGELFF
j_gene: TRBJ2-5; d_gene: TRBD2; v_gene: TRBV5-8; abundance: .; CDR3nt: TGTGCCAGCAGCTTAGGGACTAGCGGGGGGGCCAAGGAGACCCAGTACTTC; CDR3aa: CASSLGTSGGAKETQYF
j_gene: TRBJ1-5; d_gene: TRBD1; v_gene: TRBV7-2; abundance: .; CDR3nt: TGTGCCAGCAGCTTAACTTGGCTACAGGGGTCGCCCCAGCATTTT; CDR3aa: CASSLTWLQGSPQHF
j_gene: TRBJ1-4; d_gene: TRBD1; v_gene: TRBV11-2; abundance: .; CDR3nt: TGTGCCAGCAGCGCCTTGGGGGGACAGGGGGCGCAAAAACTGTTTTTT; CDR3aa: CASSALGGQGAQKLFF
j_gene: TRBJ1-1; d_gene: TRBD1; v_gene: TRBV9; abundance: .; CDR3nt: TGTGCCAGCGGGTCCACAGGGGTCGGAGACACTGAAGCTTTCTTT; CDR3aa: CASGSTGVGDTEAFF
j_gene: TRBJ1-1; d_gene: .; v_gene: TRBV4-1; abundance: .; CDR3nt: TGCGCCAGCAGCCAAGATGCAGGAAACACTGAAGCTTTCTTT; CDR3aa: CASSQDAGNTEAFF
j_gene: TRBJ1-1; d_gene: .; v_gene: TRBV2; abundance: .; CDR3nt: TGTGCCAGCATCGAGACAGACGAGAACACTGAAGCTTTCTTT; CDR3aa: CASIETDENTEAFF
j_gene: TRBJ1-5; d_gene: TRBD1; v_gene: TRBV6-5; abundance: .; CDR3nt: TGTGCCAGCAGAGGGACAGGGACGTTTAATCAGCCCCAGCATTTT; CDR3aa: CASRGTGTFNQPQHF
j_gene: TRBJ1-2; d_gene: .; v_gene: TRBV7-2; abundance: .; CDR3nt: TGTGCCAGCAGCTTAGGGACAGACTATGGCTACACCTTC; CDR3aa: CASSLGTDYGYTF
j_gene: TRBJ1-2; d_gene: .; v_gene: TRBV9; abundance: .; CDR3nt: TGTGCCAGCAGTGCCAGGGCTACCTATGGCTACACCTTC; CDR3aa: CASSARATYGYTF
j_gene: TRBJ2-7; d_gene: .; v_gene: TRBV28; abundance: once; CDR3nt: TGTGCCAGCAGTTCTGGCGTCCCCTACGAGCAGTACTTC; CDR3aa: CASSSGVPYEQYF
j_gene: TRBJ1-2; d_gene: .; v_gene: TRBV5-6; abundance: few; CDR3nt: TGTGCCAGCAGCTTGAGAACAGCCCTTTACACCTTC; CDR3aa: CASSLRTALYTF
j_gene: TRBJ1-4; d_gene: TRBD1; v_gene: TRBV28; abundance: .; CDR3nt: TGTGCTTCCAGAGGAGGGACAGGGGTGGGTGAAAAACTGTTTTTT; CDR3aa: CASRGGTGVGEKLFF